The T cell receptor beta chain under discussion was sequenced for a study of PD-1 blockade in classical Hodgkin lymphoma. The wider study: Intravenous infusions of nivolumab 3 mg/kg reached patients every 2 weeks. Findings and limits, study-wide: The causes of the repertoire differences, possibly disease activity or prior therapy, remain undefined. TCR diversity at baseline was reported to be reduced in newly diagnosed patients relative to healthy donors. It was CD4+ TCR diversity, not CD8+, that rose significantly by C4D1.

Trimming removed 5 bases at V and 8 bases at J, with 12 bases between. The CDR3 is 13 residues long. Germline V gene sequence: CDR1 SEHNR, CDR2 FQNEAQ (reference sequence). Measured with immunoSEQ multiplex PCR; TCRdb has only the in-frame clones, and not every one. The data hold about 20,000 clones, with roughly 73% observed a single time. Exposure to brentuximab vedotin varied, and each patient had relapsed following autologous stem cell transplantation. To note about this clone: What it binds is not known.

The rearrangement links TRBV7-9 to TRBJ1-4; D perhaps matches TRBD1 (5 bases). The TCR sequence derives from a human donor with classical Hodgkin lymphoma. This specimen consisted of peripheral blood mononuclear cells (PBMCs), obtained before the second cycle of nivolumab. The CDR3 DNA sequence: TGTGCCAGCAGCCCCAGGGTGGTAGAAAAACTGTTTTTT. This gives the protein CASSPRVVEKLFF.